This T cell receptor (beta chain) was sequenced during a study of T-cell memory formation after mild COVID-19. About the study: The two donors had largely donor-specific TCR clusters.

Study-wide findings and caveats: The study found contracting CD4+ clones mainly in CM and EM and contracting CD8+ clones in EMRA. Among clones peaking at day 37 in the second wave, SARS-CoV-2 specificity remained unconfirmed.

Germline CDR1 is LNHNV and CDR2 is YYDKDF (reference sequence). The CDR3 extends over 15 amino acids. With 0 bases removed from V and 3 bases from J, the gap between germline ends came to 9 bases. This clonotype was recorded a few times. The antigen remains unidentified. TCRdb ran MiXCR on the 5' RACE reads and lists one entry per CDR3 protein. Here the sample spans some 330,000 distinct CDR3 sequences, around 21% being singletons. This sequence originates from an adult woman who had mild COVID-19 (a few samples of this study predate the infection). Cell type and time point are not known. The chain couples TRBV15 to TRBJ1-5, with a tentative D call TRBD1 (5 bases). Sequenced sample: PBMCs or a T cell subset sorted from them (not recorded which). The CDR3 nucleotides are TGTGCCACCAGCAGAGACCCAGGGCTCAATCAGCCCCAGCATTTT. Its translation: CATSRDPGLNQPQHF.